This T cell receptor (beta chain) was recorded in a study of T cell responses to AZD1222 COVID-19 vaccine. The V gene's germline CDR1 is LNHDA and CDR2 SQIVND (reference sequence). This CDR3 spans 15 amino acids. Trimming removed 7 bases at V and 1 base at J, with 14 bases between. A note on this clone: Its antigen remains unidentified.

Regarding the study as a whole: In all cases, repertoires were sampled only after the peak T cell response. Among AZD1222 vaccinees, only six were seropositive at baseline. As reported, nearly half of all spike-specific TCRs target variant regions that are unmutated.

The protocol was immunoSEQ multiplex PCR, while the TCRdb copy is restricted to in-frame clones and leaves out a portion. Of some 140,000 clones in the sample, under 95% were seen once. This chain uses TRBV19 with TRBJ1-5, with unresolved D. Sequencing was performed on peripheral blood, taken on day 0 of AZD1222 vaccination. This TCR derives from an adult in good health. The chain's CDR3 is CASNYGHGSNQPQHF. The CDR3 nucleotides are TGTGCCAGTAACTATGGTCATGGAAGCAATCAGCCCCAGCATTTT.